The present T cell receptor beta chain was sequenced within a study of beta chain features in type 1 diabetes. The isolated RNA, all of it, was reverse transcribed, so expressed TCRB transcripts were what got sequenced. Libraries were prepared by immunoSEQ multiplex PCR; TCRdb keeps only in-frame clonotypes and omits some of them. The repertoire has about 140,000 clones, 6.9% of them found once; the top ten carry about 1.3%. V lost 5 bases and J 2 bases, leaving 16 bases between the germline ends. This CDR3 comprises 15 residues. Germline assignment: CDR1 MNHEY and CDR2 SMNVEV (reference sequence). The sample consisted of central memory CD4+ T cells from blood. V and J are TRBV27 and TRBJ2-7; D is perhaps TRBD1 (5 bases). This sequence was found in a woman aged 25-40 years in good health. The CDR3 protein is CASSPVDSKAYEQYF. In DNA, the CDR3 is TGTGCCAGCAGTCCAGTCGACAGTAAGGCCTACGAGCAGTACTTC.